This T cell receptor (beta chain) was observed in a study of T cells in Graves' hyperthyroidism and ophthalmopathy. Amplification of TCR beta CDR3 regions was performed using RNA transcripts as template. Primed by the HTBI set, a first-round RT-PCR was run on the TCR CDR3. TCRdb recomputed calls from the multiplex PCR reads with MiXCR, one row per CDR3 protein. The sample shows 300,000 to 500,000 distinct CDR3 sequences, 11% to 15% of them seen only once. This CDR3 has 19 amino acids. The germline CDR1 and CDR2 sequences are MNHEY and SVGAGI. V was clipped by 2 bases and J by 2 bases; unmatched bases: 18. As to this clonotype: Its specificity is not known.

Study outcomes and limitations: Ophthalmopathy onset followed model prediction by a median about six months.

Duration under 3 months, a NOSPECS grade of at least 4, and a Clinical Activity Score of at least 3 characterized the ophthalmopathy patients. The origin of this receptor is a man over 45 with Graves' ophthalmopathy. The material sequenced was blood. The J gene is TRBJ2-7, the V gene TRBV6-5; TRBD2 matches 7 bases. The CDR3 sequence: CASSYTLPRGGGSPYEQYF. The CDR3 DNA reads TGTGCCAGCAGTTACACGCTACCCCGGGGAGGCGGGAGCCCCTACGAGCAGTACTTC.